The 14 T cell receptor beta chains in this list originate from one sample, sequenced in a study of T cell responses to AZD1222 COVID-19 vaccine (dated by TCRdb to 2020 to 2023). The library was produced with the immunoSEQ multiplex PCR assay. The clones in this table, taken by TCRdb from immuneACCESS, are in-frame only. Not every clone is retained; where verified, under half of the shortfall comes from an unresolved V gene, and the cause of the rest is unknown. For this sample the table gives about 50,000 clones, of which around 80% were detected only once. The top ten clonotypes cover approximately 5.2% of the sample. The time point tag for this specimen amounts to: about 28 days (+/-7) after the second vaccine dose. The sample consisted of peripheral blood, taken 28 days after the second AZD1222 dose. The receptor set was obtained from an adult who received the AZD1222 COVID-19 vaccine.

This chain links TRBV30 with TRBJ1-2; D not certain. The germline V gene has CDR1 GTSNPN and CDR2 SVGIG (reference sequence). This CDR3 has 13 amino acids. Trimming stripped 2 bases from V and 8 bases from J, with 15 bases between. The CDR3 DNA reads TGTGCCTGGAGTCTCAGAGAATTGGGAGGCTACACCTTC. This codes for CAWSLRELGGYTF.

This chain joins TRBV3-1 (or the pseudogene TRBV3-2) and TRBJ2-6; TRBD2 is a possible D gene (5 bases). With 2 bases removed from V and 0 bases from J, the gap between germline ends came to 8 bases. The germline V gene encodes CDR1 LGHDT and CDR2 YNNKEL (reference sequence). There are 16 residues in the CDR3. CDR3 amino acids: CASSQMRASGANVLTF. The CDR3 DNA sequence: TGTGCCAGCAGCCAAATGCGGGCCTCTGGGGCCAACGTCCTGACTTTC.

This chain uses TRBV7-2 with TRBJ2-2; perhaps TRBD2 as D (5 bases). CDR3 size: 15 residues. In germline, CDR1 is SGHTA, CDR2 FQGNSA. The V end was cut by 1 base, the J end by 5 bases, with 11 bases between. CDR3 bases: TGTGCCAGCAGCTTAGAAGGGAGAGGAACCGGGGAGCTGTTTTTT. It encodes CASSLEGRGTGELFF.

The chain links TRBV19 to TRBJ2-7; maybe TRBD1 (7 bases). CDR3 size: 14 residues. Germline assignment: CDR1 LNHDA and CDR2 SQIVND (reference sequence). V was shortened by 5 bases and J by 5 bases, with 16 bases between the two germline ends. The CDR3 here is CASSSPGGRNEQYF. The CDR3, as DNA: TGTGCCAGTAGTTCCCCAGGGGGGAGAAACGAGCAGTACTTC. Full variable domain (outside the CDR3, taken from reference TRBV19 and TRBJ2-7): DGGITQSPKYLFRKEGQNVTLSCEQNLNHDAMYWYRQDPGQGLRLIYYSQIVNDFQKGDIAEGYSVSREKKESFPLTVTSAQKNPTAFYLCASSSPGGRNEQYFGPGTRLTVT.

For the CDR3, the DNA is TGCGCCAGCAGCCACAGCGGGAACATCAACGAGCAGTACTTC. The encoded protein is CASSHSGNINEQYF. The rearrangement uses TRBV4-1 and TRBJ2-7; the match to TRBD2 covers 7 bases. V was clipped by 3 bases and J by 5 bases; unmatched bases: 7. CDR1 is MGHRA and CDR2 is YSYEKL in the germline V gene. CDR3 size: 14 residues.

V usage is TRBV12-3 or TRBV12-4 and J usage is TRBJ2-3; D possibly corresponds to TRBD2 (5 bases). This CDR3 is built from 13 residues. The V end was cut by 1 base, the J end by 5 bases, with 7 bases between. The CDR3 region has the DNA TGTGCCAGCAGTTTAGGCGCGGGAGATACGCAGTATTTT. Residues: CASSLGAGDTQYF.

The CDR3 sequence is CASSQDSSFANQPQHF. The DNA of the CDR3 is TGTGCCAGCAGCCAAGATAGTTCGTTTGCCAATCAGCCCCAGCATTTT. V usage is TRBV14 and J usage is TRBJ1-5; D is undetermined. Germline V gene data show CDR1 as SGHDN and CDR2 as FVKESK. V was clipped by 0 bases and J by 3 bases, with 12 bases between them. The length of the CDR3 is 16 residues. Variable domain in full (rest from reference TRBV14 and TRBJ1-5): EAGVTQFPSHSVIEKGQTVTLRCDPISGHDNLYWYRRVMGKEIKFLLHFVKESKQDESGMPNNRFLAERTGGTYSTLKVQPAELEDSGVYFCASSQDSSFANQPQHFGDGTRLSIL.

The chain couples TRBV7-2 to TRBJ1-6; D may be TRBD1 (6 bases). CDR1 and CDR2 (germline): SGHTA, FQGNSA. The length of the CDR3 is 19 residues. The V and J ends lost 1 base and 7 bases respectively, with 23 bases between them. The DNA of the CDR3 is TGTGCCAGCAGCTTAGAGCCCCCATCCTCCCAGGGGTTAAATTCACCCCTCCACTTT. Its protein is CASSLEPPSSQGLNSPLHF. Variable domain in full (rest from reference TRBV7-2 and TRBJ1-6): GAGVSQSPSNKVTEKGKDVELRCDPISGHTALYWYRQSLGQGLEFLIYFQGNSAPDKSGLPSDRFSAERTGGSVSTLTIQRTQQEDSAVYLCASSLEPPSSQGLNSPLHFGNGTRLTVT.

The chain recombines TRBV5-1 with TRBJ2-1; tentative D call: TRBD2 (7 bases). Germline V gene lookup returns CDR1 SGHRS and CDR2 YFSETQ. V lost 0 bases to trimming and J lost 3 bases, with 10 bases between them. This CDR3 is built from 15 residues. The CDR3 DNA follows: TGCGCCAGCAGCTTGGGCGGGGGCCACTACAATGAGCAGTTCTTC. Residues: CASSLGGGHYNEQFF. Full variable domain (rest looked up from reference TRBV5-1 and TRBJ2-1): KAGVTQTPRYLIKTRGQQVTLSCSPISGHRSVSWYQQTPGQGLQFLFEYFSETQRNKGNFPGRFSGRQFSNSRSEMNVSTLELGDSALYLCASSLGGGHYNEQFFGPGTRLTVL.

This clone was detected only once. The J gene is TRBJ2-7, the V gene TRBV7-2; 10 positions match TRBD1. After removal of 4 bases from V and 6 bases from J, the junction contained 3 bases not matched to a gene. The CDR3 runs to 13 residues. CDR1 is SGHTA, CDR2 FQGNSA, per germline. The CDR3 DNA reads as TGTGCCAGCAGCTCGGGACAGGGGACCGAGCAGTACTTC. Translation: CASSSGQGTEQYF. Combining the CDR3 with reference TRBV7-2 and TRBJ2-7 gives the whole variable domain GAGVSQSPSNKVTEKGKDVELRCDPISGHTALYWYRQSLGQGLEFLIYFQGNSAPDKSGLPSDRFSAERTGGSVSTLTIQRTQQEDSAVYLCASSSGQGTEQYFGPGTRLTVT.

The rearrangement uses TRBV28 and TRBJ1-4, with D unresolved. Deletions cut 4 bases from V and 7 bases from J, with 16 bases between. This CDR3 contains 15 residues. Germline lookup yields CDR1 MDHEN and CDR2 SYDVKM. The CDR3 region has the DNA TGTGCCAGCAGTTCACCCGGGCCTGGGAGTGAAAAACTGTTTTTT. It translates to CASSSPGPGSEKLFF.

This chain uses TRBV18 with TRBJ2-2, with TRBD1 matching over 10 bases. CDR3 size: 15 residues. In germline, CDR1 is KGHSH, CDR2 LQKENI. V lost 2 bases, J lost 7 bases, and 4 bases stayed unmatched. CDR3: CASSPGDRGHGELFF. In DNA form, the CDR3 reads TGTGCCAGCTCACCAGGCGACAGGGGGCACGGGGAGCTGTTTTTT.

This chain connects TRBV19 to TRBJ1-2; TRBD1 matches 7 bases. This CDR3 region has 13 residues. The J segment lost 8 bases and the V segment lost 3 bases, leaving 6 bases of the junction unmatched. Germline V gives CDR1 LNHDA, CDR2 SQIVND (reference sequence). CDR3 DNA: TGTGCCAGTAGTATTTGGGGACAGCGCGGCTACACCTTC. This sequence encodes CASSIWGQRGYTF.

The chain is built from TRBV7-2 and TRBJ1-3; TRBD1 is a possible D gene (6 bases). Per the germline V gene, CDR1 is SGHTA and CDR2 is FQGNSA. Trimming left V 5 bases short and J 4 bases short, with 15 bases between. The CDR3 sequence is 15 residues long. The CDR3 nucleotides read TGTGCCAGCAGCCCTGGGGGCGGGGGGGGAAACACCATATATTTT. Protein product: CASSPGGGGGNTIYF.